This T cell receptor beta chain was profiled in a study of neurological immune-mediated disorders. Whole-study context: Multiple sclerosis patients numbering around 34 comprised approximately 31 relapsing-remitting and 3 secondary progressive patients.

Stored at -80 C, 2 million PBMCs were the source of the unsorted libraries. Every sequencing run produced over 200 million TCR-beta sequences that came from 15-18 subjects. MiXCR, applied by TCRdb to the 5' RACE reads, yields one record per CDR3 protein. The table shows 60,000 or so distinct CDR3 sequences, with 3% to 3.5% occurring only once. This clonotype was found many times. Its cognate antigen is unknown. V was cut by 8 bases and J by 8 bases, with 19 bases left in between. The CDR3 is 14 amino acids. Germline CDR1 MNHEY, CDR2 SVGAGI. Study results and limitations: HTLV-1-associated myelopathy had the most TCR clonal expansion, while multiple sclerosis had the least, a level that fell below healthy controls.

The V call is TRBV6-5, the J call TRBJ2-4; D gene uncertain. Sequenced input: PBMCs. The receptor's source is an older woman with multiple sclerosis. CDR3 sequence reads: CASGNSAIRDIQYF. The CDR3 bases are TGTGCCAGCGGGAACTCGGCCATTCGAGACATTCAGTACTTC.